The 22 T cell receptor beta chains presented below share a single source sample, sequenced in a study of CD8 T cells in ankylosing spondylitis. TCRdb analysed the 5' RACE reads with MiXCR anew, one entry per CDR3 protein. The repertoire holds 200,000 to 300,000 distinct CDR3 sequences, roughly a quarter seen once, with roughly 0.67% in the top ten. Sequenced sample: blood, either unsorted or a sorted T cell fraction (not recorded which). The receptor set was obtained from a male donor with ankylosing spondylitis or in good health (not recorded which).

This clonotype was seen a handful of times. The chain uses TRBV20-1 and TRBJ2-5; 8 bases agree with TRBD2. The CDR3 is 13 residues long. Losses at the gene ends were 6 bases for V and 2 bases for J; bases not matched to a gene: 5. Germline V lookup: CDR1 DFQATT, CDR2 SNEGSKA (reference sequence). DNA of the CDR3: TGCAGTGCCCCGGGGACTAGGCAAGAGACCCAGTACTTC. Protein: CSAPGTRQETQYF.

Concerning this clonotype: Its ends do not fully match the called genes, so a read error is possible. CDR3 DNA: TGTGCCAGCACTGAACCCGGGGCCGGGGAGCTGTTTTTT. It specifies CASTEPGAGELFF. The V and J genes are TRBV6-1 and TRBJ2-2; weak D call: TRBD2 (5 bases). The CDR3 spans 13 residues. Germline CDR1 MNHNS, CDR2 SASEGT.

There are many counts of this clonotype. The chain employs TRBV5-1 and TRBJ2-2; 7 nucleotides line up with TRBD1. This CDR3 has 14 amino acids. The V segment lost 4 bases and the J segment 6 bases; nucleotides outside the gene matches: 6. Looked up from germline, CDR1 is SGHRS and CDR2 is YFSETQ. CDR3 residues: CASSPDRAAGELFF. CDR3 nucleotides: TGCGCCAGCAGCCCAGACAGGGCAGCCGGGGAGCTGTTTTTT.

This clonotype was seen a handful of times. The DNA for the CDR3 is TGCGCCAGCAGTGACGGACTAGCGGGGCACTACAATGAGCAGTTCTTC. It specifies CASSDGLAGHYNEQFF. The chain carries TRBV10-2 and TRBJ2-1; 12 bases align to TRBD2. The V and J ends lost 3 bases and 3 bases, in that order; junction bases with no gene match: 3. Germline V gives CDR1 WSHSY, CDR2 SAAADI. This CDR3 has 16 amino acids.

The count of this clonotype is one. The rearrangement joins TRBV2 to TRBJ2-7, with 10 bases identical to TRBD1. The CDR3 length is 16 residues. The J segment lost 2 bases and the V segment lost 6 bases, leaving 10 bases of the junction unmatched. Germline lookup yields CDR1 SNHLY and CDR2 FYNNEI. This chain's CDR3 is CASRGQGPRGPYEQYF. The CDR3 nucleotides are TGTGCCAGCAGGGGACAGGGGCCCCGCGGGCCCTACGAGCAGTACTTC.

This clonotype has a handful of counts. The chain carries TRBV9 and TRBJ1-6; no firm D call. This CDR3 region has 15 residues. Trimming pared 4 bases from V and 0 bases from J, leaving 8 bases between. Germline CDR1 is SGDLS and CDR2 is YYNGEE. CDR3 protein: CASSPLGSYNSPLHF. CDR3 nucleotides: TGTGCCAGCAGCCCTCTGGGCTCCTATAATTCACCCCTCCACTTT.

This clonotype is a singleton in its sample. The chain employs TRBV21-1 and TRBJ1-5; the DNA was not used to check the table's D call, TRBD1. TRBV21-1 is flagged as a pseudogene. There are 17 residues in the CDR3. In DNA form, the CDR3 reads TGTGCCAGCGCATCCCCCCCGGGCCAAGTAATCAATCAGCCCCAGCATTTT. This gives the protein CASASPPGQVINQPQHF.

This clonotype was seen at least ten times. The V call is TRBV20-1, the J call TRBJ2-1; D possibly corresponds to TRBD2 (5 bases). The germline V gene has CDR1 DFQATT and CDR2 SNEGSKA (reference sequence). The CDR3 is made up of 14 amino acids. Trimming took off 6 bases at V and 0 bases at J, with 12 bases between the two ends. The CDR3 region has the DNA TGCAGTGCCCCCTCGGGGAGCTCCTACAATGAGCAGTTCTTC. Amino acids: CSAPSGSSYNEQFF.

The chain combines TRBV18 with TRBJ2-3; possibly TRBD1 for D (6 bases). CDR1 and CDR2 (germline): KGHSH, LQKENI. The CDR3 is made up of 14 amino acids. The V and J ends lost 3 bases and 0 bases respectively, with 7 bases between them. The CDR3 region is CASSPDRSTDTQYF. The DNA of the CDR3 is TGTGCCAGCTCACCGGACAGAAGCACAGATACGCAGTATTTT. The variable domain in full, with the rest retrieved from reference TRBV18 and TRBJ2-3, is NAGVMQNPRHLVRRRGQEARLRCSPMKGHSHVYWYRQLPEEGLKFMVYLQKENIIDESGMPKERFSAEFPKEGPSILRIQQVVRGDSAAYFCASSPDRSTDTQYFGPGTRLTVL.

V and J are TRBV6-5 and TRBJ1-1, with 7 bases aligning to TRBD1. The CDR3 is 15 residues long. The germline gives CDR1 MNHEY, CDR2 SVGAGI. V was clipped by 3 bases and J by 5 bases; unmatched bases: 9. CDR3: CASSYRTGVGTEAFF. CDR3 sequence (DNA): TGTGCCAGCAGTTATCGGACAGGCGTAGGAACTGAAGCTTTCTTT.

This clonotype was observed a few times. As DNA, the CDR3 is TGTGCCAGCAGCTTACAGGGACAGATTAGCGATGAGCAGTTCTTC. The encoded protein is CASSLQGQISDEQFF. The gene calls are TRBV7-3 and TRBJ2-1; 7 nucleotides line up with TRBD1. With 2 bases clipped from V and 8 bases from J, the junction kept 9 bases outside the gene matches. Germline V gene sequence: CDR1 SGHTA, CDR2 FQGTGA. CDR3 length: 15 residues.

This clonotype has at least ten counts. The chain combines TRBV6-5 with TRBJ2-7; 11 bases fit TRBD2. The CDR3 runs 15 residues. The trim removed 4 bases at V and 3 bases at J, leaving 5 bases unmatched. The germline CDR1 and CDR2 sequences are MNHEY and SVGAGI. The CDR3 nucleotides read TGTGCCAGCAGTTCTAGCGGGGGGACCCACTACGAGCAGTACTTC. Its translation is CASSSSGGTHYEQYF.

This chain connects TRBV12-3 or TRBV12-4 to TRBJ2-1; 13 positions match TRBD2. This CDR3 region has 15 residues. The ends lost 6 bases at V and 10 bases at J; junction bases unmatched: 9. Here the CDR3 DNA reads TGTGCCAGCAGCCGCGGACTAGCGGGGGAAGGGGAGCAGTTCTTC. It specifies CASSRGLAGEGEQFF.

This sequence joins TRBV20-1 and TRBJ1-3; no clear D. CDR3 length equals 16 residues. V was cut by 0 bases and J by 1 base, with 13 bases left in between. Germline assignment: CDR1 DFQATT and CDR2 SNEGSKA (reference sequence). DNA of the CDR3: TGCAGTGCTAGAGATGCGGCGATAGGGTCTGGAAACACCATATATTTT. Protein product: CSARDAAIGSGNTIYF.

This clonotype was counted a few times. This chain uses TRBV12-3 or TRBV12-4 with TRBJ2-3, with TRBD1 as a possible D gene (6 bases). V shed 5 bases and J shed 6 bases, with 9 bases lying between them. There are 12 residues in the CDR3. CDR3 amino acids: CASSTGSDTQYF. The CDR3, as DNA: TGTGCCAGCAGTACAGGGTCCGATACGCAGTATTTT.

This clonotype was counted ten times or more. J is TRBJ2-7 and V is TRBV29-1; 8 positions match TRBD1. With V trimmed by 6 bases and J by 7 bases, 11 bases remained unmatched. Per germline, CDR1 SQVTM and CDR2 ANQGSEA. CDR3 length equals 13 residues. In DNA, the CDR3 is TGCAGCGTCAGGGGGCGATTCGGTAGGGAGCAGTACTTC. It encodes CSVRGRFGREQYF.

Only a few counts were recorded for this clonotype. The chain couples TRBV30 to TRBJ2-7; no clear D. This CDR3 contains 11 residues. V was cut by 5 bases and J by 4 bases, with 9 bases left in between. Germline-derived CDR1 and CDR2 are GTSNPN and SVGIG (reference sequence). The CDR3 DNA sequence: TGTGCCTGGGGACCGATTTACGAGCAGTACTTC. Translation: CAWGPIYEQYF.

This CDR3 reads CASSISTQQFF. For the CDR3, the DNA is TGTGCCAGTAGTATCTCGACTCAGCAGTTCTTC. This chain uses TRBV19 with TRBJ2-1; D is undetermined. The CDR3 totals 11 residues. Trimming removed 3 bases at V and 11 bases at J, with 8 bases between. Germline-derived CDR1 and CDR2 are LNHDA and SQIVND (reference sequence).

Written as DNA, the CDR3 is TGCAGTGCTACTCCAGGGGGCGGCAATCAGCCCCAGCATTTT. Translated: CSATPGGGNQPQHF. The chain uses TRBV20-1 and TRBJ1-5; 8 nucleotides agree with TRBD1. CDR3 length equals 14 residues. Trimming cost V 4 bases and J 2 bases; bases outside gene matches: 4. Germline assignment: CDR1 DFQATT and CDR2 SNEGSKA (reference sequence).

This clonotype was recorded many times. The rearrangement uses TRBV11-2 and TRBJ1-1, with D tentatively TRBD1 (6 bases). V shed 4 bases and J shed 6 bases, with 15 bases lying between them. This CDR3 has 14 amino acids. CDR1 and CDR2 from the germline V gene are SGHAT and FQNNGV. CDR3 DNA: TGTGCCAGCAGCTCACTCAGGGGCCCCCCTGAAGCTTTCTTT. Translated: CASSSLRGPPEAFF.

This clonotype was picked up a small number of times. This chain uses TRBV20-1 with TRBJ2-1, with TRBD2 matching over 12 bases. With 6 bases clipped from V and 9 bases from J, the junction kept 12 bases outside the gene matches. The CDR3 has 15 residues. The germline CDR1 and CDR2 sequences are DFQATT and SNEGSKA (reference sequence). CDR3 DNA: TGCAGTGCCCCGGGCCTAGCGGGGGGGTTGGGTGAGCAGTTCTTC. This translates into CSAPGLAGGLGEQFF.

In this sample, this clonotype turned up many times. This chain's CDR3 is CASSFGAGGPKMETQYF. For the CDR3, the DNA is TGTGCCAGCAGTTTTGGGGCAGGGGGCCCTAAGATGGAGACCCAGTACTTC. This chain links TRBV12-3 or TRBV12-4 with TRBJ2-5, with 8 positions matching TRBD1. This CDR3 has 17 amino acids. V shed 3 bases and J 5 bases; nucleotides not matched to a gene: 14.